Detailed here is one T cell receptor beta chain. Extracted RNA was reverse transcribed into cDNA, the sequencing template. Clones were read by immunoSEQ multiplex PCR, and TCRdb kept only the in-frame ones, dropping some. This table holds roughly 250,000 clones, roughly 69% found once. The data are from a study of CD8+ T cells in alopecia areata. The trim removed 6 bases at V and 4 bases at J, leaving 8 bases unmatched. CDR3 length: 15 amino acids. Germline V gene data show CDR1 as SNHLY and CDR2 as FYNNEI. This clonotype was obtained from a human donor with alopecia areata. This chain uses TRBV2 with TRBJ2-3, with 9 bases lining up with TRBD2. This material consisted of CD4+ T cells sorted from blood, taken at week 0. The CDR3 reads CASRLESGGPDTQYF. CDR3 in DNA: TGTGCCAGCAGACTAGAGAGCGGGGGGCCAGATACGCAGTATTTT.